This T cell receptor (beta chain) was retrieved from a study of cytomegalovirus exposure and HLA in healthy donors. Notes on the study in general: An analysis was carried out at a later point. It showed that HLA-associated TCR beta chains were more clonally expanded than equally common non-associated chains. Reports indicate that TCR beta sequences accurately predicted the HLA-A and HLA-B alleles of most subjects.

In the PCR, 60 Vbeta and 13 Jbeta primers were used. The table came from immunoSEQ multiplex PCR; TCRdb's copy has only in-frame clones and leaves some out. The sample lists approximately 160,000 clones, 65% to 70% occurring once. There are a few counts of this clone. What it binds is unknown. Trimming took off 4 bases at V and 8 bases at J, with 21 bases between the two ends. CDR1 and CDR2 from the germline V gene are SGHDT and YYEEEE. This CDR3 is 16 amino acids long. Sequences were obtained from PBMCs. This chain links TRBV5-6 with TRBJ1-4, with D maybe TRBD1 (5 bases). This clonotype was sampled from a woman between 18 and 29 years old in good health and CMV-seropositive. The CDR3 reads CASSPNPGRDGEKLFF. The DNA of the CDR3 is TGTGCCAGCAGCCCGAATCCAGGGAGGGATGGCGAAAAACTGTTTTTT.